Listed below are T cell receptor beta chains from one sample, sequenced in a study of graft-versus-host responses after intestinal transplantation. TCRdb's copy holds only in-frame clones and misses some; the assay was immunoSEQ multiplex PCR. Of 90,000 to 120,000 clones in the sample, about 90% were seen once. These receptors are not linked to any known antigen. Source: unstimulated CD4+ T cells sorted from spleen or lymph node cells, taken before intestinal transplant. The receptors stem from a human donor who received an intestinal transplant. Both conserved end residues are part of each CDR3. Where a row states a size, it is once, few, many or the class of an expanded clone; other rows omit it.

v_gene: TRBV11-3
len: 15
j_gene: TRBJ2-7
abundance: -
CDR3aa: CASSRGTGGYYEQYF

v_gene: TRBV7-9
len: 13
j_gene: TRBJ1-1
abundance: -
CDR3aa: CASSFDRITEAFF

v_gene: TRBV10-3
len: 14
j_gene: TRBJ1-3
abundance: few
CDR3aa: CATYTGISGNTIYF

v_gene: TRBV30
len: 14
j_gene: TRBJ1-2
abundance: -
CDR3aa: CAWSPPTGLRGYTF

v_gene: TRBV10-3
len: 11
j_gene: TRBJ2-5
abundance: -
CDR3aa: CAISDLETQYF

v_gene: TRBV7-6
len: 19
j_gene: TRBJ2-1
abundance: -
CDR3aa: CASSLGGGRGGIGLDEQFF

v_gene: TRBV9
len: 15
j_gene: TRBJ2-3
abundance: -
CDR3aa: CASSVAGERTDTQYF

v_gene: TRBV5-1
len: 14
j_gene: TRBJ2-1
abundance: -
CDR3aa: CASSLDFIGSEQFF

v_gene: TRBV5-1
len: 13
j_gene: TRBJ2-1
abundance: -
CDR3aa: CASSLAEEFEQFF

v_gene: TRBV7-2
len: 14
j_gene: TRBJ2-3
abundance: -
CDR3aa: CASSFLLVGYTQYF

v_gene: TRBV5-1
len: 15
j_gene: TRBJ2-6
abundance: once
CDR3aa: CASSGDGSGANVLTF

v_gene: TRBV7-3
len: 14
j_gene: TRBJ2-7
abundance: -
CDR3aa: CASSPTGDSYEQYF

v_gene: TRBV5-4
len: 15
j_gene: TRBJ2-1
abundance: -
CDR3aa: CASSPQRSSYNEQFF

v_gene: TRBV11-2
len: 15
j_gene: TRBJ2-7
abundance: -
CDR3aa: CASSSEGGAVGEQYF

v_gene: TRBV27
len: 17
j_gene: TRBJ2-1
abundance: -
CDR3aa: CASSRTSGGVIYNEQFF

v_gene: TRBV7-2
len: 14
j_gene: TRBJ2-2
abundance: -
CDR3aa: CASSLAPSAGWLFF

v_gene: TRBV5-1
len: 17
j_gene: TRBJ1-4
abundance: -
CDR3aa: CASSQSPQGLGGEKLFF

v_gene: TRBV6-1
len: 13
j_gene: TRBJ1-1
abundance: -
CDR3aa: CASTTTMNTEAFF

v_gene: TRBV5-4
len: 16
j_gene: TRBJ2-3
abundance: -
CDR3aa: CASSSRGRAYTDTQYF

v_gene: TRBV2
len: 16
j_gene: TRBJ2-2
abundance: -
CDR3aa: CASTRRITGGTGELFF

v_gene: TRBV29-1
len: 15
j_gene: TRBJ1-2
abundance: -
CDR3aa: CSTGQGGPKDYGYTF

v_gene: TRBV5-4
len: 15
j_gene: TRBJ1-2
abundance: -
CDR3aa: CASSLASGSTYGYTF

v_gene: TRBV2
len: 12
j_gene: TRBJ2-5
abundance: -
CDR3aa: CASSEGQETQYF

v_gene: TRBV6-1
len: 14
j_gene: TRBJ1-2
abundance: -
CDR3aa: CASSERSGIDGYTF

v_gene: TRBV5-1
len: 15
j_gene: TRBJ2-5
abundance: -
CDR3aa: CASYPIGASQETQYF

v_gene: TRBV2
len: 16
j_gene: TRBJ1-5
abundance: -
CDR3aa: CASRGDTHYSNQPQHF

v_gene: TRBV5-4
len: 14
j_gene: TRBJ2-2
abundance: few
CDR3aa: CASSRAGVTGELFF

v_gene: TRBV6-1
len: 19
j_gene: TRBJ1-5
abundance: -
CDR3aa: CASSEAPTLKTGVRQPQHF

v_gene: TRBV7-9
len: 16
j_gene: TRBJ2-1
abundance: once
CDR3aa: CASSSPQAYRYNEQFF

v_gene: TRBV4-2
len: 16
j_gene: TRBJ1-5
abundance: -
CDR3aa: CASSQALVTGVQPQHF

v_gene: TRBV2
len: 12
j_gene: -
abundance: -
CDR3aa: CASSESEYEQYF

v_gene: TRBV28
len: 16
j_gene: TRBJ1-2
abundance: -
CDR3aa: CASSLYQGGVGYGYTF

v_gene: TRBV2
len: 15
j_gene: TRBJ2-5
abundance: -
CDR3aa: CASSGGLAGGETQYF

v_gene: TRBV10-2
len: 15
j_gene: TRBJ1-1
abundance: -
CDR3aa: CASSEYGGVNTEAFF

v_gene: TRBV6-1
len: 13
j_gene: TRBJ2-5
abundance: -
CDR3aa: CASSDGSVETQYF

v_gene: TRBV2
len: 14
j_gene: TRBJ2-7
abundance: -
CDR3aa: CASSYFTSVYEQYF

v_gene: TRBV4-1
len: 18
j_gene: TRBJ2-3
abundance: -
CDR3aa: CASSQDKARLPNTDTQYF

v_gene: TRBV7-9
len: 14
j_gene: TRBJ1-5
abundance: -
CDR3aa: CASSLASSNQPQHF

v_gene: TRBV11-1
len: 13
j_gene: TRBJ2-7
abundance: -
CDR3aa: CASSSRLPYEQYF

v_gene: TRBV19
len: 16
j_gene: TRBJ2-1
abundance: -
CDR3aa: CASSASLAGGKFGQFF

v_gene: TRBV6-5
len: 15
j_gene: TRBJ2-1
abundance: -
CDR3aa: CASSYWRDRYNEQFF

v_gene: TRBV4-2
len: 16
j_gene: TRBJ2-5
abundance: -
CDR3aa: CASSQDGAGGKETQYF

v_gene: TRBV5-1
len: 13
j_gene: TRBJ2-7
abundance: -
CDR3aa: CASSTGQPYEQYF

v_gene: TRBV9
len: 16
j_gene: TRBJ1-1
abundance: once
CDR3aa: CASSVAPSERGTEAFF

v_gene: TRBV11-3
len: 15
j_gene: TRBJ2-3
abundance: -
CDR3aa: CASSQGSGRRDTQYF

v_gene: TRBV28
len: 14
j_gene: TRBJ1-2
abundance: once
CDR3aa: CASIGIRGVYGYTF

v_gene: TRBV5-1
len: 19
j_gene: TRBJ2-1
abundance: -
CDR3aa: CASSSTLAGGPGTYNEQFF

v_gene: TRBV9
len: 12
j_gene: TRBJ2-5
abundance: -
CDR3aa: CASRTGQETQYF

v_gene: TRBV9
len: 11
j_gene: TRBJ1-2
abundance: -
CDR3aa: CASSAVGGYTF

v_gene: TRBV28
len: 12
j_gene: TRBJ1-1
abundance: once
CDR3aa: CASSQEGTEAFF

v_gene: TRBV19
len: 12
j_gene: TRBJ2-4
abundance: -
CDR3aa: CASSIMYSIQYF

v_gene: TRBV7-3
len: 14
j_gene: TRBJ2-1
abundance: -
CDR3aa: CASSKGLASNEQFF

v_gene: TRBV4-1
len: 15
j_gene: TRBJ2-3
abundance: -
CDR3aa: CASSQPKARGYTQYF

v_gene: TRBV5-4
len: 15
j_gene: TRBJ1-1
abundance: -
CDR3aa: CASSFPGQDFAEAFF

v_gene: TRBV19
len: 14
j_gene: TRBJ1-1
abundance: -
CDR3aa: CASSSRRWNTEAFF

v_gene: TRBV7-6
len: 15
j_gene: TRBJ1-4
abundance: -
CDR3aa: CASSLAAGNNEKLFF

v_gene: TRBV30
len: 12
j_gene: TRBJ1-3
abundance: few
CDR3aa: CAWSPGGNTIYF

v_gene: TRBV4-2
len: 14
j_gene: TRBJ1-1
abundance: once
CDR3aa: CASSQDLLNTEAFF

v_gene: TRBV6-1
len: 15
j_gene: TRBJ2-7
abundance: -
CDR3aa: CASSQDPQHYYEQYF